The rows below give T cell receptor beta chains drawn from one sample of a study of blood T cell repertoires in COVID-19. Method: immunoSEQ multiplex PCR; TCRdb's copy keeps in-frame clones and lacks some. The table includes some 270,000 clones, around 85% detected once. Sequenced material: PBMCs or T cells enriched from blood (not recorded which). The receptors derive from a woman aged 45 to 65 with acute COVID-19. Each CDR3 is given with its conserved first and last residue. The D gene is left open where the match is weak. The size entry is marked missing in some rows and otherwise reads once, few, many or a size class.

v_call	j_call	d_call	clone_size	cdr3_length	cdr3_nt	cdr3_aa
TRBV7-9	TRBJ1-5	TRBD1	once	15	TGTGCCAGCAGCCAGGGACAGACTGGGGGTCAGCCCCAGCATTTT	CASSQGQTGGQPQHF
TRBV6-5	TRBJ1-6	-	many	16	TGTGCCAGCAGTTACCACCGAGGGCAGGCAAATTCACCCCTCCACTTT	CASSYHRGQANSPLHF
TRBV3-1/TRBV3-2	TRBJ1-2	-	once	17	TGTGCCAGCAGCCAAGGTGGCAGGGGAGGGAAGAACTATGGCTACACCTTC	CASSQGGRGGKNYGYTF
TRBV18	TRBJ1-4	TRBD1	-	14	TGTGCCAGCTCACCTTTTGACAGGGATGAAAAACTGTTTTTT	CASSPFDRDEKLFF
TRBV4-3	TRBJ2-7	-	-	15	TGCGCCAGCAGCCAAGATTATTCCCTTCCCTACGAGCAGTACTTC	CASSQDYSLPYEQYF
TRBV9	TRBJ2-7	TRBD1	-	13	TGTGCCAGCAGCTCCGGACAGGGCCACGAGCAGTACTTC	CASSSGQGHEQYF
TRBV3-1/TRBV3-2	TRBJ2-1	TRBD2	-	15	TGTGCCAGCAGACCAAGGACTAGCGGATACAATGAGCAGTTCTTC	CASRPRTSGYNEQFF
TRBV5-1	TRBJ2-5	TRBD2	-	15	TGCGCCAGCAGCGGATCTACTAGCGGGGCCGGGACCCAGTACTTC	CASSGSTSGAGTQYF
TRBV7-9	TRBJ2-4	-	few	18	TGTGCCAGCAGCTTGCCCGGAGTGGGGCGCTTAGCCAAAAACATTCAGTACTTC	CASSLPGVGRLAKNIQYF
TRBV28	TRBJ1-1	TRBD1	-	15	TGTGCCAGCAGTCCGGAGACAGGGCTAACGACTGAAGCTTTCTTT	CASSPETGLTTEAFF
TRBV5-1	TRBJ2-2	TRBD2	-	16	TGCGCCAGCAGCTTGACTAGCGGGGTGAACACCGGGGAGCTGTTTTTT	CASSLTSGVNTGELFF
TRBV7-9	TRBJ1-1	TRBD1	once	16	TGTGCCAGCAGCCAACGACCGACAGGGATGAACACTGAAGCTTTCTTT	CASSQRPTGMNTEAFF
TRBV18	TRBJ2-7	TRBD1	-	15	TGTGCCAGCTCACCGCAGATGACAGGGATAAGCGAGCAGTACTTC	CASSPQMTGISEQYF
TRBV3-1/TRBV3-2	TRBJ2-1	-	-	15	TGTGCCAGCAGCCAAGACATTAACTCATACAATGAGCAGTTCTTC	CASSQDINSYNEQFF
TRBV5-1	TRBJ1-1	TRBD1	-	15	TGCGCCAGCAGCAGTGCCTCGACAGGGGGAACTGAAGCTTTCTTT	CASSSASTGGTEAFF
TRBV4-3	TRBJ2-1	TRBD1	-	14	TGCGCCAGCAGCCTGGGGACAGGTACAGGTGAGCAGTTCTTC	CASSLGTGTGEQFF
TRBV5-1	TRBJ2-2	-	-	14	TGCGCCAGCAGCTCCCTTAGCGCCACCGGGGAGCTGTTTTTT	CASSSLSATGELFF
TRBV6-5	TRBJ1-1	-	-	16	TGTGCCAGCAGTTACTCGATCAGGGGCGCGTATGCTGAAGCTTTCTTT	CASSYSIRGAYAEAFF
TRBV5-4	TRBJ1-6	TRBD1	-	15	TGTGCCAGCAGCCCCGACAGGGAGAGCAATTCACCCCTCCACTTT	CASSPDRESNSPLHF
TRBV5-1	TRBJ2-7	TRBD2	few	19	TGCGCCAGCAGCTTGGCCTGGCCTAGCGGGGCCTGGGGCGACTACGAGCAGTACTTC	CASSLAWPSGAWGDYEQYF
TRBV19	TRBJ1-2	TRBD1	-	16	TGTGCCAGTAGTATAGGACCTGGGACAGGGGGAGCTGGCTACACCTTC	CASSIGPGTGGAGYTF
TRBV5-1	TRBJ1-6	-	-	14	TGCGCCAGCAGCTTGATTGGGGAGGGTTCACCCCTCCACTTT	CASSLIGEGSPLHF
TRBV19	TRBJ1-5	TRBD1	-	15	TGTGCCAGTAGTATTGTTACAGGGGTGGATCAGCCCCAGCATTTT	CASSIVTGVDQPQHF
TRBV6-6	TRBJ1-4	-	-	14	TGTGCCAGCAGTTATGGCAGGGTGGGTGAAAAACTGTTTTTT	CASSYGRVGEKLFF
TRBV9	TRBJ2-7	TRBD2	-	15	TGTGCCAGCAGCCCGACGGCGGGGGGCGGCTACGAGCAGTACTTC	CASSPTAGGGYEQYF
TRBV5-1	TRBJ1-1	-	-	14	TGCGCCAGCAGCGCGGACAGTACGAACACTGAAGCTTTCTTT	CASSADSTNTEAFF
TRBV7-9	TRBJ2-5	TRBD1	few	15	TGTGCCAGCAGCTTTGAGGGGGCAATCGGAGAGACCCAGTACTTC	CASSFEGAIGETQYF
TRBV10-2	TRBJ1-6	-	-	13	TGCGCCAGCGCCCCAGGGTATAATTCACCCCTCCACTTT	CASAPGYNSPLHF
TRBV7-2	TRBJ1-2	TRBD1	-	15	TGTGCCAGCAGCTTTGACCGGGACAGGGGTAATGGCTACACCTTC	CASSFDRDRGNGYTF
TRBV12-2	TRBJ2-4	-	-	17	TGTGCAAGTCGCTCAGACCGACTAGCGGGGGGAAAAAACATTCAGTACTTC	CASRSDRLAGGKNIQYF
TRBV7-2	TRBJ1-2	TRBD1	once	16	TGTGCCAGCAGCTTAGCCACCCGACAGGGCGGCTATGGCTACACCTTC	CASSLATRQGGYGYTF
TRBV5-8	TRBJ1-4	-	-	17	TGTGCCAGCAGCCGATTAGCGGCGGTTCCCGGTAATGAAAAACTGTTTTTT	CASSRLAAVPGNEKLFF
TRBV7-2	TRBJ1-2	-	-	15	TGTGCCAGCAGTTTAACGGCAGGGTCAGGCTATGGCTACACCTTC	CASSLTAGSGYGYTF
TRBV6-2/TRBV6-3	TRBJ1-1	-	-	13	TGTGCCAGCAGTTCCCTAATGAACACTGAAGCTTTCTTT	CASSSLMNTEAFF
TRBV29-1	TRBJ1-4	TRBD1	-	14	TGCAGCGTTCAACCGACAGGGGGACAAGAAAAACTGTTTTTT	CSVQPTGGQEKLFF
TRBV7-6	TRBJ1-1	TRBD1	-	15	TGTGCCAGCAGCCAGGGCCGGGACAGGGACACTGAAGCTTTCTTT	CASSQGRDRDTEAFF
TRBV16	TRBJ1-2	TRBD1	-	15	TGTGCCAGCAGCCACGTCGACAGGGGGATTTATGGCTACACCTTC	CASSHVDRGIYGYTF
TRBV9	TRBJ1-6	-	once	13	TGTGCCAGCAGCGTTGACAGGAATTCACCCCTCCACTTT	CASSVDRNSPLHF
TRBV18	TRBJ2-3	TRBD2	-	16	TGTGCCAGCTCACCCGGGCGGGGGGCCGTCACAGATACGCAGTATTTT	CASSPGRGAVTDTQYF
TRBV2	TRBJ1-1	-	-	15	TGTGCCAGCAGATCTTTCGGACACGTGAACACTGAAGCTTTCTTT	CASRSFGHVNTEAFF
TRBV27	TRBJ1-2	TRBD1	-	13	TGTGCCAGCAGTCACGGGACAGGGAAGGGCTACACCTTC	CASSHGTGKGYTF
TRBV10-1	TRBJ2-1	-	-	14	TGCGCCAGCAGTGAGTCCGCGGGTTACAATGAGCAGTTCTTC	CASSESAGYNEQFF
TRBV7-8	TRBJ1-5	TRBD1	-	17	TGTGCCAGCAGCTTAATACAGGGGGAATATAGCAATCAGCCCCAGCATTTT	CASSLIQGEYSNQPQHF
TRBV5-4	TRBJ1-3	-	-	14	TGTGCCAGCAGCTTACAGGGAGCCGGAAACACCATATATTTT	CASSLQGAGNTIYF
TRBV29-1	TRBJ1-2	-	-	12	TGCAGCGTTGACCCAGGTTTCTATGGCTACACCTTC	CSVDPGFYGYTF
TRBV7-9	TRBJ2-5	-	-	11	TGTGCCAGCAGCCTCCAAGAGACCCAGTACTTC	CASSLQETQYF
TRBV18	TRBJ1-1	TRBD1	-	13	TGTGCCAGCTCCCAGGGGGCGCAGACTGAAGCTTTCTTT	CASSQGAQTEAFF
TRBV30	TRBJ1-1	-	-	14	TGTGCCTGGAGTGTAAACAGTTATTACACTGAAGCTTTCTTT	CAWSVNSYYTEAFF
TRBV6-5	TRBJ1-2	-	-	13	TGTGCCAGCTCCAGGGGTGAAGGGGGTGGCTACACCTTC	CASSRGEGGGYTF
TRBV7-2	TRBJ1-1	-	-	12	TGTGCCAGCAGATCGGACGGGGTCGGAGCTTTCTTT	CASRSDGVGAFF
TRBV2	TRBJ1-2	TRBD1	-	16	TGTGCCAGCAGTGAGGGGCCCCGACAGGGGAACTATGGCTACACCTTC	CASSEGPRQGNYGYTF
TRBV19	TRBJ1-6	-	-	15	TGTGCCAGTAGTATAATCAAGCCGGATAATTCACCCCTCCACTTT	CASSIIKPDNSPLHF
TRBV7-2	TRBJ2-3	-	-	13	TGTGCCAGCAGCACAGGGATCACAGATACGCAGTATTTT	CASSTGITDTQYF
TRBV5-4	TRBJ2-3	-	-	15	TGTGCCAGCAGCTTGGGGGGGGACGGCACAGATACGCAGTATTTT	CASSLGGDGTDTQYF
TRBV5-6	TRBJ2-1	TRBD2	few	15	TGTGCCAGCAGCCCCGTAGCGGGGGGCCACAATGAGCAGTTCTTC	CASSPVAGGHNEQFF
TRBV7-3	TRBJ1-6	-	-	15	TGTGCCAGCAGCTTAGGGGGGGCGGAGAATTCACCCCTCCACTTT	CASSLGGAENSPLHF
TRBV3-1/TRBV3-2	TRBJ2-3	TRBD2	-	16	TGTGCCAGCAGCCAAGGTAACGGGAGGCCAGGAGATACGCAGTATTTT	CASSQGNGRPGDTQYF
TRBV12-3/TRBV12-4	TRBJ1-2	-	-	13	TGTGCCAGCAGTACAGACTACAGCTATGGCTACACCTTC	CASSTDYSYGYTF
TRBV7-3	TRBJ2-1	TRBD1	-	13	TGTGCCAGCAGTTACTCAGGGGGCAATGAGCAGTTCTTC	CASSYSGGNEQFF